The table lists the clone carrying this T cell receptor beta chain with many counts. TCRdb processed the PCR reads anew with MiXCR; each CDR3 protein has one entry. The sample yields about 21,000 distinct CDR3 sequences, 35% to 40% seen once. Germline CDR1 reads SGHAT; CDR2 reads FQNNGV. CDR3 length: 14 residues. Trimming took off 5 bases at V and 9 bases at J, with 18 bases between the two ends. The record originates from a study of tumor-infiltrating lymphocytes in oesophageal squamous cell carcinoma. V usage is TRBV11-2 and J usage is TRBJ2-3; D ambiguous. The sequencing input was esophageal tumor tissue. The receptor's source is a male donor with esophageal squamous cell carcinoma. DNA of the CDR3: TGTGCCAGCAGCCCCGGACGGGCCATCGGAACGCAGTATTTT. As protein: CASSPGRAIGTQYF. The whole variable domain, remainder taken from reference TRBV11-2 and TRBJ2-3, is EAGVAQSPRYKIIEKRQSVAFWCNPISGHATLYWYQQILGQGPKLLIQFQNNGVVDDSQLPKDRFSAERLKGVDSTLKIQPAKLEDSAVYLCASSPGRAIGTQYFGPGTRLTVL.